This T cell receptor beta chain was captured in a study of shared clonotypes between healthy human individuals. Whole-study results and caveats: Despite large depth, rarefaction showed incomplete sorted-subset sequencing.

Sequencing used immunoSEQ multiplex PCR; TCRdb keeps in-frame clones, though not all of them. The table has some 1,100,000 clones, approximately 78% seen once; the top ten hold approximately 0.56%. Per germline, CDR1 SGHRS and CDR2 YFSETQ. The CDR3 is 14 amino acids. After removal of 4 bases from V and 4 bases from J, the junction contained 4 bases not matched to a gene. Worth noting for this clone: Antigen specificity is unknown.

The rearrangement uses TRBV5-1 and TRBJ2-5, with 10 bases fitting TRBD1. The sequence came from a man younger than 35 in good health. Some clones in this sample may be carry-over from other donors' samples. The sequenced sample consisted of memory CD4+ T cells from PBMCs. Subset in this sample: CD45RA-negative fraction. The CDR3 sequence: CASSRRTGGETQYF. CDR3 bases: TGCGCCAGCAGCCGTCGGACAGGGGGAGAGACCCAGTACTTC.